This entry describes one T cell receptor beta chain. Its antigen is unknown. The PCR was carried out with 60 Vbeta primers and 13 Jbeta primers. Sequencing was performed with immunoSEQ multiplex PCR; in TCRdb, only in-frame clones are kept and a portion is missing. The repertoire holds over 150,000 clones, with 70% to 85% as singletons. This specimen belongs to a study of cytomegalovirus exposure and HLA in healthy donors. General study points: For most TCR beta V segments, an earlier analysis put the productive rate at about 90% or about 30% of the time.

The CDR3 is made up of 14 amino acids. Germline-derived CDR1 and CDR2 are SNHLY and FYNNEI. The J segment lost 0 bases and the V segment lost 7 bases, leaving 5 bases of the junction unmatched. The clonotype originates from a woman in her fifties or sixties in good health and CMV-seropositive. The rearrangement joins TRBV2 to TRBJ1-1, with 7 bases matching TRBD1. The source material was PBMCs. CDR3 coding DNA: TGTGCCAGCACCGAGACAGGGATGAACACTGAAGCTTTCTTT. It yields the protein CASTETGMNTEAFF.